The next 18 T cell receptor beta chains were all read from a single sample in a study of shared clonotypes between healthy human individuals. Produced via immunoSEQ multiplex PCR; TCRdb's table is partial and in-frame only. The sample has approximately 2,000,000 clones; 93% are singletons. Terminally differentiated effector memory CD45RA+ cells were excluded by CCR7 positive selection of CD45RO-negative cells. Sequenced input: naive CD8+ T cells from PBMCs. The receptor set was obtained from a young man in good health. Some clones in this sample may be carry-over from other donors' samples.

V is TRBV5-6 and J is TRBJ2-5; D remains unclear. The V gene's germline CDR1 is SGHDT and CDR2 YYEEEE. This CDR3 contains 15 residues. Between the trimmed V and J ends, which lost 4 bases and 2 bases, there was a span of 15 bases. CDR3 in amino acids: CASSPPANRQETQYF. CDR3 DNA: TGTGCCAGCAGCCCCCCGGCCAACCGGCAAGAGACCCAGTACTTC. The whole variable domain, filled in from reference TRBV5-6 and TRBJ2-5, reads DAGVTQSPTHLIKTRGQQVTLRCSPKSGHDTVSWYQQALGQGPQFIFQYYEEEERQRGNFPDRFSGHQFPNYSSELNVNALLLGDSALYLCASSPPANRQETQYFGPGTRLLVL.

The V gene is TRBV5-1, the J gene TRBJ2-7; D gene uncertain. The CDR3 extends over 13 amino acids. Germline V gene sequence: CDR1 SGHRS, CDR2 YFSETQ. Between the trimmed V and J ends, which lost 3 bases and 6 bases, there was a span of 13 bases. The CDR3 sequence: CASSSRTGFEQYF. The CDR3 bases are TGCGCCAGCAGCTCGAGAACCGGTTTCGAGCAGTACTTC.

A remark on this clone: In the same sample, other DNA sequences code for this CDR3. V and J are TRBV7-9 and TRBJ2-7; no clear D. Between the trimmed V and J ends, which lost 3 bases and 2 bases, there was a span of 8 bases. The germline V gene has CDR1 SEHNR and CDR2 FQNEAQ (reference sequence). CDR3 length equals 13 residues. CDR3 nucleotides: TGTGCCAGCAGCTTGGGCGCCACCTACGAGCAGTACTTC. Its translation is CASSLGATYEQYF. Based on the CDR3 plus reference TRBV7-9 and TRBJ2-7, the full variable domain is DTGVSQNPRHKITKRGQNVTFRCDPISEHNRLYWYRQTLGQGPEFLTYFQNEAQLEKSRLLSDRFSAERPKGSFSTLEIQRTEQGDSAMYLCASSLGATYEQYFGPGTRLTVT.

The genes are TRBV6-6 and TRBJ2-7; TRBD1 agrees at 7 bases. The CDR3 contains 15 residues. Losses at the gene ends were 6 bases for V and 4 bases for J; bases not matched to a gene: 12. CDR1 and CDR2 (germline): MNHNY, SVGAGI (reference sequence). CDR3 loop: CASSPIGGAKYEQYF. CDR3 nucleotides: TGTGCCAGCAGCCCGATAGGGGGCGCCAAGTACGAGCAGTACTTC.

This rearrangement joins TRBV28 to TRBJ1-5; 8 nucleotides align to TRBD1. The CDR3 has 15 amino acids. The germline CDR1 and CDR2 sequences are MDHEN and SYDVKM. V lost 6 bases and J lost 0; bases outside the gene matches: 4. The CDR3, as DNA: TGTGCCAGCAGACTGGACAGGGATAGCAATCAGCCCCAGCATTTT. Encoded protein: CASRLDRDSNQPQHF. The full variable domain, rest sourced from reference TRBV28 and TRBJ1-5, is DVKVTQSSRYLVKRTGEKVFLECVQDMDHENMFWYRQDPGLGLRLIYFSYDVKMKEKGDIPEGYSVSREKKERFSLILESASTNQTSMYLCASRLDRDSNQPQHFGDGTRLSIL.

The chain couples TRBV9 to TRBJ2-1; 12 positions agree with TRBD1. Germline V CDR1 and CDR2: SGDLS, YYNGEE. V lost 4 bases, J lost 9 bases, and 11 bases stayed unmatched. The CDR3 is 16 amino acids. CDR3 DNA sequence: TGTGCCAGCAGCTCCCGAGCGGGACAGGGGGCTGGTGAGCAGTTCTTC. Its translation is CASSSRAGQGAGEQFF.

The chain recombines TRBV29-1 with TRBJ1-1, with D possibly being TRBD1 (5 bases). This CDR3 is 12 amino acids long. Trimming cost V 7 bases and J 5 bases, with 14 bases left between them. Germline CDR1 SQVTM, CDR2 ANQGSEA. The CDR3 DNA follows: TGCAGCGGACATGGGGGTATGACTGAAGCTTTCTTT. Translation gives CSGHGGMTEAFF.

This chain uses TRBV5-4 with TRBJ1-5; weak D call: TRBD1 (5 bases). This CDR3 comprises 16 residues. Trimming removed 3 bases from V and 7 bases from J, with 20 bases in between. CDR1 is SGHNT, CDR2 YYREEE, per germline (reference sequence). This CDR3 reads CASSSGPPGGRQPQHF. In nucleotides, the CDR3 is TGTGCCAGCAGCTCGGGACCGCCTGGGGGTAGGCAGCCCCAGCATTTT.

The V gene is TRBV7-9, the J gene TRBJ2-7; D assignment may be TRBD1 or TRBD2 (5 bases each). Trimming took 5 bases from V and 3 from J, leaving 17 bases between them. Germline V gives CDR1 SEHNR, CDR2 FQNEAQ (reference sequence). This CDR3 has 15 amino acids. The chain's CDR3 is CASSPPGRKNYEQYF. CDR3 nucleotides: TGTGCCAGCAGCCCACCGGGACGGAAAAACTACGAGCAGTACTTC. The full variable domain, with the rest looked up from reference TRBV7-9 and TRBJ2-7, is DTGVSQNPRHKITKRGQNVTFRCDPISEHNRLYWYRQTLGQGPEFLTYFQNEAQLEKSRLLSDRFSAERPKGSFSTLEIQRTEQGDSAMYLCASSPPGRKNYEQYFGPGTRLTVT.

The chain carries TRBV29-1 and TRBJ1-2; 7 bases map to TRBD1. The CDR3 extends over 13 amino acids. V was pared by 6 bases and J by 4 bases, with 8 bases of the junction left unmatched. Germline V lookup: CDR1 SQVTM, CDR2 ANQGSEA. For the CDR3, the DNA is TGCAGCGTCCCGAACCGGGACAGCTATGGCTACACCTTC. The encoded protein is CSVPNRDSYGYTF.

The chain has TRBV7-8 and TRBJ1-1; TRBD1 matches at 9 bases. With V trimmed by 0 bases and J by 3 bases, 5 bases remained unmatched. The CDR3 runs 16 residues. CDR1 and CDR2 from the germline V gene are SGHVS and FQNEAQ. CDR3 in DNA: TGTGCCAGCAGCTTAGCGCGGGGACAGGGAGACACTGAAGCTTTCTTT. Protein: CASSLARGQGDTEAFF.

The chain employs TRBV9 and TRBJ2-1; D is perhaps TRBD2 (6 bases). Deletions cut 0 bases from V and 6 bases from J, with 19 bases between. The CDR3 spans 17 residues. Germline-derived CDR1 and CDR2 are SGDLS and YYNGEE. The CDR3 nucleotides are TGTGCCAGCAGCGTAGCCGGCGGACTATCCGGAGCCAATGAGCAGTTCTTC. This codes for CASSVAGGLSGANEQFF.

Comments on this clone: This sample includes further DNA sequences coding for the same CDR3. V and J are TRBV5-1 and TRBJ2-7; maybe TRBD1 (5 bases). Germline assignment: CDR1 SGHRS and CDR2 YFSETQ. CDR3 length equals 12 residues. V was shortened by 0 bases and J by 4 bases, with 5 bases between the two germline ends. The CDR3 reads CASSLEGYEQYF. CDR3 sequence (DNA): TGCGCCAGCAGCTTGGAGGGGTACGAGCAGTACTTC.

The gene calls are TRBV28 and TRBJ1-5, with no clear D. This CDR3 is 13 amino acids long. Germline lookup yields CDR1 MDHEN and CDR2 SYDVKM. V lost 8 bases to trimming and J lost 4 bases, with 12 bases between them. This chain's CDR3 is CASRVGGNQPQHF. In nucleotides, the CDR3 is TGTGCCAGCCGTGTGGGAGGGAATCAGCCCCAGCATTTT. Drawing the rest from reference TRBV28 and TRBJ1-5, the complete variable domain is DVKVTQSSRYLVKRTGEKVFLECVQDMDHENMFWYRQDPGLGLRLIYFSYDVKMKEKGDIPEGYSVSREKKERFSLILESASTNQTSMYLCASRVGGNQPQHFGDGTRLSIL.

The chain uses TRBV28 and TRBJ2-5; D is unclear. The germline CDR1 and CDR2 sequences are MDHEN and SYDVKM. CDR3 length: 13 residues. Trimming took 3 bases from V and 5 from J, leaving 10 bases between them. The CDR3 here is CASSFPLRETQYF. CDR3 bases: TGTGCCAGCAGTTTTCCTTTGAGGGAGACCCAGTACTTC.

The CDR3 DNA is TGTGCCAGCAGCTTAGTTGCTGGGGCGGACACTGAAGCTTTCTTT. It translates to CASSLVAGADTEAFF. The chain joins TRBV7-2 to TRBJ1-1, with D possibly TRBD1 on 5 matching bases. Germline V lookup: CDR1 SGHTA, CDR2 FQGNSA. The CDR3 loop spans 15 amino acids. The V end was cut by 1 base, the J end by 3 bases, with 12 bases between. Filled out from reference TRBV7-2 and TRBJ1-1, the complete variable domain reads GAGVSQSPSNKVTEKGKDVELRCDPISGHTALYWYRQSLGQGLEFLIYFQGNSAPDKSGLPSDRFSAERTGGSVSTLTIQRTQQEDSAVYLCASSLVAGADTEAFFGQGTRLTVV.

This sequence joins TRBV5-1 and TRBJ2-7, with no clear D. Germline V gene sequence: CDR1 SGHRS, CDR2 YFSETQ. Trimming removed 1 base at V and 6 bases at J, with 20 bases between. The CDR3 loop spans 16 amino acids. DNA for the CDR3: TGCGCCAGCAGCTTGTCGCAGCACAAACTTGGCAGCGAGCAGTACTTC. Residues: CASSLSQHKLGSEQYF.

The V and J genes are TRBV13 and TRBJ1-2; 9 positions agree with TRBD1. This CDR3 region has 15 residues. J lost 8 bases, V lost 6 bases, and 13 bases had no gene match. Germline values: CDR1 PRHDT, CDR2 FYEKMQ (reference sequence). For the CDR3, the DNA is TGTGCCAGCAGTTCCACCTCCGGGACAGGGCGAGGCTACACCTTC. It is translated as CASSSTSGTGRGYTF.